This T cell receptor beta chain was profiled in a study of glioma-infiltrating T cells. Amplification of TCR alpha and beta CDR3 regions from RNA used iRepertoire nested multiplex PCR. MiXCR was run by TCRdb on the multiplex PCR reads, yielding one entry per CDR3 protein. Among a few hundred thousand distinct CDR3 sequences listed, 41% were seen once. This clonotype is a singleton in its sample. Possible read error: a much larger clone is one base away. The ends lost 4 bases at V and 9 bases at J; junction bases unmatched: 7. The germline V gene has CDR1 MDHEN and CDR2 SYDVKM. CDR3 length equals 13 residues.

The chain joins TRBV28 to TRBJ1-1, with 8 bases lining up with TRBD1. This clonotype was sampled from a human donor with low-grade glioma or glioblastoma, undergoing nonglioma brain surgery, or in good health (not recorded which). Sequencing was carried out using glioma tissue, nonneoplastic brain tissue, or PBMCs (not recorded which). The CDR3 bases are TGTGCCAGCAGTTGGGGGACAGGCCCTAAAGCTTTCTTT. Its protein product is CASSWGTGPKAFF.